The 21 T cell receptor beta chains below all came from one sample that was sequenced in a study of blood T cells in healthy people across ages. Next came a second PCR, run for about 6 to 12 cycles, which used a sample-barcoded 5' primer along with a J-beta primer mix. TCRdb re-analysed the 5' RACE reads in MiXCR, keeping a single row per CDR3 protein. The table has 1.5 million to 2 million distinct CDR3 sequences, around 50% seen once. The sample taken for sequencing was blood. The receptors come from a woman between 35 and 50 years old in good health.

The V call is TRBV7-2, the J call TRBJ2-7, with D perhaps matching TRBD1 or TRBD2 (5 bases each). The CDR3 is 15 residues long. Germline loops: CDR1 SGHTA, CDR2 FQGNSA. V lost 0 bases and J 3 bases, leaving 12 bases between the germline ends. The CDR3 here is CASSLALGDLYEQYF. In nucleotides, the CDR3 is TGTGCCAGCAGCTTAGCGCTTGGGGACCTCTACGAGCAGTACTTC.

The gene calls are TRBV4-2 and TRBJ2-1; the D gene is possibly TRBD2 (7 bases). The germline V and J ends were trimmed by 6 bases and 4 bases, with 13 bases remaining between them. The CDR3 spans 14 residues. The germline CDR1 and CDR2 sequences are LGHNA and YNFKEQ. CDR3 coding DNA: TGTGCCAGCAGGGAGGGGGGGGGTTACAATGAGCAGTTCTTC. Translating it yields CASREGGGYNEQFF.

This clonotype appeared a few times. J is TRBJ2-5 and V is TRBV7-2; D may be TRBD1 or TRBD2 (6 bases each). The CDR3 loop spans 14 amino acids. V was clipped by 2 bases and J by 3 bases, with 10 bases between them. CDR1 is SGHTA and CDR2 is FQGNSA in the germline V gene. The CDR3 reads CASSLWRGKETQYF. The CDR3 bases are TGTGCCAGCAGCTTATGGAGGGGGAAAGAGACCCAGTACTTC.

This clonotype was seen more than once but under ten times. V gene TRBV3-1 combines with J gene TRBJ2-1; 10 bases are a match to TRBD1. This CDR3 region has 15 residues. V gave up 6 bases and J gave up 3 bases; unmatched junction bases: 5. Germline loops: CDR1 LGHDT, CDR2 YNNKEL (reference sequence). The CDR3 sequence is CASRAGTGDYNEQFF. The CDR3 region has the DNA TGTGCCAGCAGAGCCGGGACAGGGGACTACAATGAGCAGTTCTTC.

This clonotype was picked up one time. V and J are TRBV29-1 and TRBJ1-5; perhaps TRBD1 as D (6 bases). Germline lookup yields CDR1 SQVTM and CDR2 ANQGSEA. Between the trimmed V and J ends, which lost 7 bases and 1 base, there was a span of 20 bases. The CDR3 contains 16 residues. This CDR3 is CSGPGGRGRSNQPQHF. CDR3 nucleotide sequence: TGCAGCGGCCCGGGGGGCCGGGGTAGGAGCAATCAGCCCCAGCATTTT.

The chain joins TRBV4-3 to TRBJ1-1; TRBD1 aligns across 7 bases. J gave up 11 bases and V 0 bases, and 6 bases lay outside the gene matches. The CDR3 loop spans 13 amino acids. Germline V gene lookup returns CDR1 LGHNA and CDR2 YSLEER. CDR3 coding DNA: TGCGCCAGCAGCCAAGAGACAGGGAGGAGGGCTTTCTTT. It encodes CASSQETGRRAFF.

This rearrangement joins TRBV12-3 or TRBV12-4 to TRBJ1-6, with D maybe TRBD1 (6 bases). The CDR3 length is 13 residues. V lost 10 bases and J 7 bases, leaving 14 bases between the germline ends. In DNA form, the CDR3 reads TGTGCCACAGCAAACAGGGCGAATTCACCCCTCCACTTT. Residues: CATANRANSPLHF.

The chain couples TRBV27 to TRBJ2-7, with D hard to call. The V and J ends lost 5 bases and 0 bases respectively, with 20 bases between them. The CDR3 has 17 amino acids. The germline gives CDR1 MNHEY, CDR2 SMNVEV (reference sequence). The CDR3 loop is CASSLSGSGGHSYEQYF. The CDR3 nucleotides are TGTGCCAGCAGTCTAAGTGGTTCCGGCGGCCACTCCTACGAGCAGTACTTC.

V gene TRBV5-1 combines with J gene TRBJ2-1; TRBD1 is a possible D gene (6 bases). Per the germline V gene, CDR1 is SGHRS and CDR2 is YFSETQ. The CDR3 consists of 18 residues. V lost 1 base and J 7 bases, leaving 24 bases between the germline ends. CDR3 bases: TGCGCCAGCAGCTTGTATAAGACTCGGCTCCTTGGGACAAATGAGCAGTTCTTC. Translated, it gives CASSLYKTRLLGTNEQFF.

The gene calls are TRBV12-5 and TRBJ2-3; 8 bases agree with TRBD2. After removal of 1 base from V and 2 bases from J, the junction contained 5 bases not matched to a gene. This CDR3 comprises 16 residues. CDR1 and CDR2 (germline): LGHNT, FRNRAP. CDR3 protein: CASGLGSGEHTDTQYF. The CDR3 DNA reads TGTGCTAGTGGTTTGGGTAGCGGGGAGCACACAGATACGCAGTATTTT.

This clonotype was seen only once. In DNA, the CDR3 is TGCGCCAGCAGCTTGGCCAGACCGGGACAGAGCTATGGCTACACCTTC. Its translation is CASSLARPGQSYGYTF. The chain recombines TRBV5-1 with TRBJ1-2; 7 positions match TRBD1. V shed 0 bases, J shed 4 bases, and the junction held 9 bases outside the gene matches. Germline V CDR1 and CDR2: SGHRS, YFSETQ. The CDR3 is 16 amino acids. The complete variable domain, with remaining parts taken from reference TRBV5-1 and TRBJ1-2, reads KAGVTQTPRYLIKTRGQQVTLSCSPISGHRSVSWYQQTPGQGLQFLFEYFSETQRNKGNFPGRFSGRQFSNSRSEMNVSTLELGDSALYLCASSLARPGQSYGYTFGSGTRLTVV.

The rearrangement links TRBV20-1 to TRBJ2-1; D assignment may be TRBD1 or TRBD2 (6 bases each). The germline gives CDR1 DFQATT, CDR2 SNEGSKA (reference sequence). The CDR3 length is 17 residues. Trimming stripped 5 bases from V and 4 bases from J, with 24 bases between. The CDR3 nucleotides read TGCAGTGCTGGAGGAGGGGGGACGGGTACCTCATACAATGAGCAGTTCTTC. Translating it yields CSAGGGGTGTSYNEQFF.

This clonotype has a handful of counts. The genes are TRBV5-1 and TRBJ2-7; the D gene is possibly TRBD1 (5 bases). This CDR3 is built from 14 residues. V dropped 4 bases and J dropped 2 bases, with 13 bases sitting between them. Germline-derived CDR1 and CDR2 are SGHRS and YFSETQ. The CDR3 DNA sequence: TGCGCCAGCAGCCAATTGACAGAAACCTACGAGCAGTACTTC. Protein: CASSQLTETYEQYF.

V is TRBV12-3 or TRBV12-4 and J is TRBJ2-3; D is perhaps TRBD1 (6 bases). The CDR3 runs to 18 residues. Trimming took off 1 base at V and 1 base at J, with 18 bases between the two ends. CDR3 sequence (DNA): TGTGCCAGCAGTTTAGTTATTGGGGGCGGTATCGGCACAGATACGCAGTATTTT. Translating it yields CASSLVIGGGIGTDTQYF.

The J gene is TRBJ1-2, the V gene TRBV2, with TRBD1 matching 8 bases. This CDR3 has 16 residues. Germline CDR1 reads SNHLY; CDR2 reads FYNNEI. The trim removed 4 bases at V and 4 bases at J, leaving 11 bases unmatched. The CDR3 coding sequence is TGTGCCAGCAGTGGGGGTCCGGGACAGGTCTTCTATGGCTACACCTTC. As protein: CASSGGPGQVFYGYTF.

This chain uses TRBV7-9 with TRBJ2-6; D remains unclear. Germline V lookup: CDR1 SEHNR, CDR2 FQNEAQ (reference sequence). The CDR3 spans 16 residues. Trimming took 0 bases from V and 2 from J, leaving 8 bases between them. CDR3 sequence reads: CASSLAVGPGANVLTF. In DNA form, the CDR3 reads TGTGCCAGCAGCTTAGCGGTCGGGCCTGGGGCCAACGTCCTGACTTTC.

The genes are TRBV24-1 and TRBJ2-7; D is undetermined. Trimming pared 3 bases from V and 1 base from J, leaving 9 bases between. There are 14 residues in the CDR3. In germline, CDR1 is KGHDR, CDR2 SFDVKD. The CDR3 loop reads CATSDVSPSYEQYF. DNA of the CDR3: TGTGCCACCAGTGATGTGAGCCCATCCTACGAGCAGTACTTC.

The rearrangement joins TRBV6-5 to TRBJ2-1; a weak D match, TRBD2 (5 bases). Trimming took 7 bases from V and 1 from J, leaving 20 bases between them. CDR1 and CDR2 (germline): MNHEY, SVGAGI. The CDR3 length is 17 residues. The CDR3: CASIPAAGRPSYNEQFF. Here the CDR3 DNA reads TGTGCCAGCATCCCGGCCGCGGGTCGCCCTTCCTACAATGAGCAGTTCTTC.

In this sample, this clonotype turned up a few times. The chain uses TRBV20-1 and TRBJ2-7; no reliable D call. Germline V lookup: CDR1 DFQATT, CDR2 SNEGSKA (reference sequence). V lost 1 base and J lost 7, with 17 bases in between. The CDR3 loop spans 14 amino acids. The chain's CDR3 is CSARVRQVWVEQYF. The CDR3 DNA reads as TGCAGTGCTAGAGTGCGGCAGGTTTGGGTTGAGCAGTACTTC.

The chain employs TRBV29-1 and TRBJ1-1, with D tentatively TRBD1 (5 bases). Germline loops: CDR1 SQVTM, CDR2 ANQGSEA. The CDR3 runs 13 residues. Deletions cut 3 bases from V and 1 base from J, with 9 bases between. The CDR3 region is CSVERQGNTEAFF. DNA of the CDR3: TGCAGCGTTGAGAGGCAGGGGAACACTGAAGCTTTCTTT.

This clonotype was counted between two and nine times. The J gene is TRBJ1-2, the V gene TRBV5-1; TRBD1 aligns across 9 bases. In germline, CDR1 is SGHRS, CDR2 YFSETQ. The CDR3 sequence is 16 residues long. The J segment lost 0 bases and the V segment lost 6 bases, leaving 9 bases of the junction unmatched. Written as DNA, the CDR3 is TGCGCCAGCAACCCGACAGGGGGGTTAGCTAACTATGGCTACACCTTC. The encoded protein is CASNPTGGLANYGYTF.